A selection of T cell receptor beta chains follows, all from one sample in a study of siplizumab effects on memory and regulatory T cells. The table came from immunoSEQ multiplex PCR; TCRdb's copy has only in-frame clones and leaves some out. The top ten hold 0.14% to 0.15% of the sample, which has about 100,000 clones, more than 85% seen once. The specimen was CD4+ T cells sorted from blood. These receptors were obtained from a human donor in good health. Each CDR3 is given with its conserved first and last residue. The order of the fields is clone size, D gene, V gene, J gene, CDR3 protein, CDR3 DNA. The D gene is left open where the match is weak. Not all rows give a size; the values are once, few, many and, for expanded clones, a class.

NA,TRBD2,TRBV11-3,TRBJ2-3,CASSLVSGGLDTQYF,TGTGCCAGCAGCTTAGTCTCGGGGGGGTTAGATACGCAGTATTTT
NA,NA,TRBV5-1,TRBJ2-5,CASSSDSPAETQYF,TGCGCCAGCAGCTCGGACAGCCCCGCGGAGACCCAGTACTTC
NA,NA,TRBV9,TRBJ1-2,CASSTSGRGTYGYTF,TGTGCCAGCAGCACTTCAGGGAGGGGCACCTATGGCTACACCTTC
NA,NA,TRBV30,TRBJ1-5,CAWSSQSNQPQHF,TGTGCCTGGAGTTCTCAGTCGAATCAGCCCCAGCATTTT
NA,NA,TRBV21-1,TRBJ2-7,CASSKGRVRVCYEQYF,TGTGCCAGCAGCAAAGGGAGAGTCCGGGTATGCTACGAGCAGTACTTC
NA,NA,TRBV11-2,TRBJ2-5,CASSYQETQYF,TGTGCCAGCAGCTACCAAGAGACCCAGTACTTC
NA,NA,TRBV10-3,TRBJ2-3,CAISELGGQTTDTQYF,TGTGCCATCAGTGAGTTGGGGGGACAGACCACAGATACGCAGTATTTT
few,NA,TRBV18,TRBJ1-5,CASSSDLNQPQHF,TGTGCCAGCTCATCGGACCTCAATCAGCCCCAGCATTTT
NA,NA,TRBV21-1,TRBJ1-2,CASSKICQLAETNYGYTF,TGTGCCAGCAGCAAAATTTGTCAGTTGGCAGAAACTAACTATGGCTACACCTTC
NA,NA,TRBV5-6,TRBJ2-1,CASSLLGGGVYNEQFF,TGTGCCAGCAGCTTGCTTGGGGGCGGGGTTTACAATGAGCAGTTCTTC
NA,TRBD1,TRBV6-5,TRBJ1-4,CASSYSKGRGEEKLFF,TGTGCCAGCAGTTACTCGAAGGGCAGGGGGGAGGAAAAACTGTTTTTT
NA,NA,TRBV18,TRBJ1-1,CASSGVGQGSTNTEAFF,TGTGCCAGCTCAGGAGTAGGGCAGGGTAGTACGAACACTGAAGCTTTCTTT
NA,NA,TRBV20-1,TRBJ1-2,CSAIRPNGYTF,TGCAGTGCTATCCGTCCTAATGGCTACACCTTC
NA,TRBD2,TRBV9,TRBJ2-3,CASSDPTRAGGSTDTQYF,TGTGCCAGCAGCGACCCCACCAGAGCGGGGGGTAGCACAGATACGCAGTATTTT
once,NA,TRBV13,TRBJ2-2,CASSRWGRSNTGELFF,TGTGCCAGCAGCCGCTGGGGGCGAAGCAACACCGGGGAGCTGTTTTTT
NA,TRBD2,TRBV5-1,TRBJ2-1,CASSLMAGDGYNEQFF,TGCGCCAGCAGCTTGATGGCGGGGGACGGCTACAATGAGCAGTTCTTC
NA,TRBD1,TRBV18,TRBJ1-2,CASSPAHDRVYYGYTF,TGTGCCAGCTCACCAGCGCACGACAGGGTATACTATGGCTACACCTTC
NA,NA,TRBV19,TRBJ2-5,CASSTLGGWEETQYF,TGTGCCAGTAGTACACTTGGGGGCTGGGAAGAGACCCAGTACTTC
NA,TRBD1,TRBV7-9,TRBJ1-1,CASSPTGVQAFF,TGTGCCAGCAGCCCTACAGGGGTCCAAGCTTTCTTT
NA,TRBD2,TRBV7-2,TRBJ2-1,CASSPGGTSHNEQFF,TGTGCCAGCAGCCCGGGGGGGACTAGCCACAATGAGCAGTTCTTC
NA,NA,TRBV5-1,TRBJ2-1,CASSFDGDSYNEQFF,TGCGCCAGCAGCTTCGACGGTGACTCCTACAATGAGCAGTTCTTC
NA,TRBD2,TRBV5-4,TRBJ2-3,CASSLQRGGLTDTQYF,TGTGCCAGCAGCTTGCAGCGGGGGGGCCTAACAGATACGCAGTATTTT
NA,NA,TRBV6-1,TRBJ1-3,CASSERGWGSRPSSGNTIYF,TGTGCCAGCAGTGAAAGAGGCTGGGGTTCTCGTCCGTCCTCTGGAAACACCATATATTTT
NA,NA,TRBV15,TRBJ1-5,CATSRGLERGQPQHF,TGTGCCACCAGCAGGGGTCTGGAACGTGGTCAGCCCCAGCATTTT
NA,NA,TRBV18,TRBJ2-6,CASSPQGTLSGANVLTF,TGTGCCAGCTCACCACAGGGTACCCTCTCTGGGGCCAACGTCCTGACTTTC
NA,NA,TRBV11-1,TRBJ2-5,CASSLGRETQYF,TGTGCCAGCAGCTTGGGGAGAGAGACCCAGTACTTC
NA,TRBD1,TRBV18,TRBJ2-7,CASTQGGEQYF,TGTGCCAGCACACAGGGGGGCGAGCAGTACTTC
NA,NA,TRBV5-1,TRBJ1-5,CASSLGGAQQPQHF,TGCGCCAGCAGCTTAGGAGGGGCCCAACAGCCCCAGCATTTT
once,NA,TRBV30,TRBJ1-2,CAWSVKQGAYYGYTF,TGTGCCTGGAGTGTCAAACAGGGAGCATACTATGGCTACACCTTC
NA,TRBD1,TRBV11-2,TRBJ2-7,CASSQMGQGVSEQYF,TGTGCCAGCAGCCAGATGGGACAGGGTGTGAGCGAGCAGTACTTC
NA,NA,TRBV11-2,TRBJ2-3,CASSFFADTQYF,TGTGCCAGCAGCTTCTTCGCAGATACGCAGTATTTT
NA,TRBD2,TRBV10-1,TRBJ2-1,CASRSSGGSYNEQFF,TGCGCCAGCAGATCCAGCGGGGGGTCCTACAATGAGCAGTTCTTC
NA,NA,TRBV2,TRBJ1-5,CASSDSQRNQPQHF,TGTGCCAGCAGTGACAGTCAGCGGAATCAGCCCCAGCATTTT
NA,NA,TRBV6-5,TRBJ1-6,CASRNMFSPLHF,TGTGCCAGCAGGAACATGTTCTCACCCCTCCACTTT
NA,NA,TRBV10-3,TRBJ2-7,CAISDSGTPYEQYF,TGTGCCATCAGTGATTCAGGGACCCCCTACGAGCAGTACTTC
NA,TRBD2,TRBV5-1,TRBJ2-2,CASSRGLAGGANTGELFF,TGCGCCAGCAGCCGGGGACTAGCGGGGGGAGCGAACACCGGGGAGCTGTTTTTT
once,NA,TRBV19,TRBJ2-7,CASSIEGRGLYEQYF,TGTGCCAGTAGTATTGAAGGCAGGGGACTCTACGAGCAGTACTTC
NA,NA,TRBV28,TRBJ2-3,CASSVPSRGYPDTQYF,TGTGCCAGCAGTGTCCCCTCTAGAGGTTATCCAGATACGCAGTATTTT
NA,TRBD2,TRBV28,TRBJ2-3,CASSFIGGKDTQYF,TGTGCCAGCAGTTTTATCGGGGGGAAAGATACGCAGTATTTT
NA,NA,TRBV11-1,TRBJ1-2,CASSPAPSGPNYGYTF,TGTGCCAGCAGCCCAGCCCCCTCGGGGCCTAACTATGGCTACACCTTC
once,TRBD1,TRBV28,TRBJ1-4,CASSFGGTGRYEKLFF,TGTGCCAGCAGTTTCGGAGGGACAGGGCGATATGAAAAACTGTTTTTT
NA,NA,TRBV7-3,TRBJ1-2,CASSLGGVNGYTF,TGTGCCAGCAGCTTAGGAGGGGTGAATGGCTACACCTTC
once,TRBD1,TRBV7-2,TRBJ1-6,CASSLEGQIGNSPLHF,TGTGCCAGCAGCTTAGAGGGACAGATCGGTAATTCACCCCTCCACTTT
NA,NA,TRBV12-5,TRBJ1-4,CASGLGGQGTNEKLFF,TGTGCTAGTGGCTTAGGGGGTCAGGGTACTAATGAAAAACTGTTTTTT
few,NA,TRBV2,TRBJ2-2,CASSASNTGELFF,TGTGCCAGCAGTGCAAGTAACACCGGGGAGCTGTTTTTT
NA,NA,TRBV23-1,TRBJ2-7,CASSQCGRVIYEQYF,TGCGCCAGCAGTCAATGTGGCAGGGTAATCTACGAGCAGTACTTC
few,TRBD1,TRBV30,TRBJ1-2,CAELGGTGVGYTF,TGTGCCGAACTCGGTGGGACAGGGGTCGGCTACACCTTC
NA,TRBD1,TRBV5-1,TRBJ1-2,CASSFSEGASYGYTF,TGCGCCAGCAGCTTTTCGGAGGGGGCGAGCTATGGCTACACCTTC
NA,NA,TRBV5-1,TRBJ2-3,CASSSDEGRTDTQYF,TGCGCCAGCAGCAGCGACGAGGGGCGCACAGATACGCAGTATTTT
NA,TRBD2,TRBV7-3,TRBJ2-3,CASSLISGTSRTDTQYF,TGTGCCAGCAGCTTAATTTCCGGGACTAGCAGGACAGATACGCAGTATTTT
NA,TRBD1,TRBV2,TRBJ1-5,CASSVPDRGNQPQHF,TGTGCCAGCAGTGTCCCGGACAGGGGTAATCAGCCCCAGCATTTT